These 5 T cell receptor beta chains share one sample of origin, sequenced in a study of CD4 T cells in relation to SARS-CoV-2 and coronaviruses. Antigens for these TCRs are unknown. Using immunoSEQ multiplex PCR, the repertoire was profiled, and TCRdb retains in-frame clones only, with some absent. Of nearly 25,000 clones listed, over 70% are singletons. CD4+ T cells from unexposed donors were obtained before the COVID-19 pandemic (2011-2018). CD4+ T cells were isolated from the cells after less than 13 days of culture. The sample consisted of CD4+ T cells from PBMCs, cultured in vitro. The receptors originated from a human donor in good health.

The V and J genes are TRBV5-1 and TRBJ2-1, with 7 bases that match TRBD2. The CDR3 extends over 15 amino acids. CDR1 SGHRS and CDR2 YFSETQ come from the germline V gene. The junction had 9 bases not matched to a gene; V was cut back by 3 bases and J by 6 bases. The CDR3 DNA reads TGCGCCAGCAGCTGGGGATTGGGGGGGGGCAATGAGCAGTTCTTC. Amino acid sequence: CASSWGLGGGNEQFF. The full variable domain, completed using reference TRBV5-1 and TRBJ2-1, is KAGVTQTPRYLIKTRGQQVTLSCSPISGHRSVSWYQQTPGQGLQFLFEYFSETQRNKGNFPGRFSGRQFSNSRSEMNVSTLELGDSALYLCASSWGLGGGNEQFFGPGTRLTVL.

Written as DNA, the CDR3 is TGTGCCAGCAGCTTACCGGTGGCAGGCTACACCTTC. Its protein is CASSLPVAGYTF. This chain links TRBV7-9 with TRBJ1-2, with D unresolved. This CDR3 is 12 amino acids long. The germline gives CDR1 SEHNR, CDR2 FQNEAQ (reference sequence). V lost 2 bases and J lost 8, with 9 bases in between.

The V call is TRBV28, the J call TRBJ2-7; 7 positions match TRBD1. V gave up 7 bases and J gave up 2 bases; unmatched junction bases: 8. The CDR3 is 14 residues long. CDR1 MDHEN and CDR2 SYDVKM come from the germline V gene. CDR3: CASIPGTATYEQYF. DNA of the CDR3: TGTGCCAGCATACCCGGGACAGCGACCTACGAGCAGTACTTC.

CDR3 sequence reads: CASSLLGGSGDTQYF. The CDR3 nucleotides are TGTGCCAGCAGCTTATTAGGCGGGAGCGGAGATACGCAGTATTTT. This sequence joins TRBV7-3 and TRBJ2-3; 7 bases are a match to TRBD2. The CDR3 is made up of 15 amino acids. Germline CDR1 and CDR2: SGHTA and FQGTGA. Trimming cost V 2 bases and J 5 bases; bases outside gene matches: 7.

The chain joins TRBV21-1 to TRBJ2-7; the table assigns TRBD2, which was not confirmed against the DNA. TRBV21-1 is flagged as a pseudogene. The CDR3 covers 17 residues. The CDR3 region is CASSKESSGRAVDEQYF. In nucleotides, the CDR3 is TGTGCCAGCAGCAAAGAAAGTAGCGGGAGGGCCGTTGACGAGCAGTACTTC.